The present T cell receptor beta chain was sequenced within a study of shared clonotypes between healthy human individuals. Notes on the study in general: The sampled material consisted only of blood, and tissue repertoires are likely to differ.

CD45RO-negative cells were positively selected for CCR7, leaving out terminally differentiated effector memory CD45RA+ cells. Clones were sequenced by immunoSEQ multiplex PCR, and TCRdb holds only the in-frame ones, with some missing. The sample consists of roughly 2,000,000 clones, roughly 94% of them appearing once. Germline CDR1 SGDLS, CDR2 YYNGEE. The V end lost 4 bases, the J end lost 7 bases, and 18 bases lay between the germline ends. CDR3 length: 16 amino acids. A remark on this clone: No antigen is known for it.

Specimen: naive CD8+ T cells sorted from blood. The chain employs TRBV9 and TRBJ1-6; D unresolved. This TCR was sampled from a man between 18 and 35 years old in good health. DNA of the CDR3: TGTGCCAGCAGCCCGACCGGGCTAATCAGGAATTCACCCCTCCACTTT. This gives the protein CASSPTGLIRNSPLHF.